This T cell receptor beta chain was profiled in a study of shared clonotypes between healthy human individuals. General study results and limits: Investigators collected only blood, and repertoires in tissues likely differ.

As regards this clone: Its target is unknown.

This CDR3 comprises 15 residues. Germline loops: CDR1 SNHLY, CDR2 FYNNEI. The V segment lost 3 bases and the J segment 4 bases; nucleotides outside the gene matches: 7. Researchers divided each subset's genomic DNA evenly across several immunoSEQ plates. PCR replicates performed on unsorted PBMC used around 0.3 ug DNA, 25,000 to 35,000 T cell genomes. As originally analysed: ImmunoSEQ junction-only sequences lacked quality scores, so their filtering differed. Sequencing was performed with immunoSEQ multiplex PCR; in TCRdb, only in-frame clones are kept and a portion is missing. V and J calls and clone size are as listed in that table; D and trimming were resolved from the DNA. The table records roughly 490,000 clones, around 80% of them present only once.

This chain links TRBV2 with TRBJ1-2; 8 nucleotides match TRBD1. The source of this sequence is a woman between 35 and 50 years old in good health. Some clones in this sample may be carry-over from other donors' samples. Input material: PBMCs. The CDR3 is CASSETTGTGYGYTF. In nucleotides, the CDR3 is TGTGCCAGCAGTGAGACAACCGGGACAGGCTATGGCTACACCTTC.